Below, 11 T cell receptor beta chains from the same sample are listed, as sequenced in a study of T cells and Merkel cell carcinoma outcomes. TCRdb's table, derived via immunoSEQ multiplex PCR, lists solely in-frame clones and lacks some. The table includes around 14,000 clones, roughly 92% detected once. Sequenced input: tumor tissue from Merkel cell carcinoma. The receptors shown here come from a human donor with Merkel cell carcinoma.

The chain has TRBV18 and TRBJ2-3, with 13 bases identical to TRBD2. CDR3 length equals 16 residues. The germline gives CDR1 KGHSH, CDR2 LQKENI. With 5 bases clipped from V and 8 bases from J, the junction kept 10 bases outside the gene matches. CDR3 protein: CASSSGTSGTLSTQYF. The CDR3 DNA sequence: TGTGCCAGCTCATCCGGGACTAGCGGGACCCTAAGTACGCAGTATTTT.

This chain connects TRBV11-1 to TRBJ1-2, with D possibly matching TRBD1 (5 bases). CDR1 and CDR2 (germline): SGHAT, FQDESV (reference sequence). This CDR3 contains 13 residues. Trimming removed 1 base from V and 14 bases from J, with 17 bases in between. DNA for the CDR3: TGTGCCAGCAGCTTAGAAGCTGGCCAGGGTCCAACCTTC. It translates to CASSLEAGQGPTF.

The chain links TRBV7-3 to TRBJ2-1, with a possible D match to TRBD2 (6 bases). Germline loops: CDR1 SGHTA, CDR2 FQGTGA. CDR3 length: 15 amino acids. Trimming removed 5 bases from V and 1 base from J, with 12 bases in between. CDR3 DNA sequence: TGTGCCAGCAGCCCCCGGGGGAAATCCTACAATGAGCAGTTCTTC. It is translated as CASSPRGKSYNEQFF.

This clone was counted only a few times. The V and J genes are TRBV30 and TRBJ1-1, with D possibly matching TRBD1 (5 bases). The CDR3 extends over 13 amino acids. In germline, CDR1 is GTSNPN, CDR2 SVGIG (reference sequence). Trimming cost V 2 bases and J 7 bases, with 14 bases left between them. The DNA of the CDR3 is TGTGCCTGGAGTCCCCTGACAGATTTTGAAGCTTTCTTT. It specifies CAWSPLTDFEAFF. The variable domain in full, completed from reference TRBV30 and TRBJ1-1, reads SQTIHQWPATLVQPVGSPLSLECTVEGTSNPNLYWYRQAAGRGLQLLFYSVGIGQISSEVPQNLSASRPQDRQFILSSKKLLLSDSGFYLCAWSPLTDFEAFFGQGTRLTVV.

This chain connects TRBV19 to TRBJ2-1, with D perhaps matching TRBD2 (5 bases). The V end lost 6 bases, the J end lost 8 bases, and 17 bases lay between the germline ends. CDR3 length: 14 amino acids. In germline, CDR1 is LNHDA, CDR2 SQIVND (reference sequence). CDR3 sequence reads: CASSEGTWYDEQFF. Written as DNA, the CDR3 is TGTGCCAGTAGCGAGGGAACGTGGTACGATGAGCAGTTCTTC.

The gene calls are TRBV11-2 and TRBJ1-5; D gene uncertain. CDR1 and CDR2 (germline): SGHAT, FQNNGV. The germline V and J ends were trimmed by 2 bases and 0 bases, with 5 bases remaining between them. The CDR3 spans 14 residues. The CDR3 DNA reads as TGTGCCAGCAGCTTATCCGGTAGCAATCAGCCCCAGCATTTT. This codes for CASSLSGSNQPQHF.

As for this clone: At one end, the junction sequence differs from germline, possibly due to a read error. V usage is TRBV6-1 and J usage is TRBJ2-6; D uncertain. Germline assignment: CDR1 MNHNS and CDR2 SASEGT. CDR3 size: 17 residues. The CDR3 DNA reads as TGTGCCAGCAGTGAATTTTTTCCTTCGTCTGGAGCCAACGTCCTGACTTTC. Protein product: CASSEFFPSSGANVLTF.

CDR3 coding DNA: TGTGCCAGCAGTACTTCCAATCAGCCCCAGCATTTT. It translates to CASSTSNQPQHF. This chain connects TRBV27 to TRBJ1-5; D remains ambiguous. In germline, CDR1 is MNHEY, CDR2 SMNVEV (reference sequence). This CDR3 is 12 amino acids long. The V end lost 5 bases, the J end lost 3 bases, and 5 bases lay between the germline ends.

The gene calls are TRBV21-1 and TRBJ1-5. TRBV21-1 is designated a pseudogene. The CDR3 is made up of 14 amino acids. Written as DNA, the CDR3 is TGTGCCAGCAGCAAAAGGGGAGGATATCAGCCCCAGCATTTT. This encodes CASSKRGGYQPQHF.

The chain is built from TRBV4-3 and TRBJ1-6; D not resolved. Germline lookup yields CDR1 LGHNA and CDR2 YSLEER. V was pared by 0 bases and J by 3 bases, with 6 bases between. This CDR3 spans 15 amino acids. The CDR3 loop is CASSQEVVYNSPLHF. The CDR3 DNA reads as TGCGCCAGCAGCCAAGAAGTGGTCTATAATTCACCCCTCCACTTT.

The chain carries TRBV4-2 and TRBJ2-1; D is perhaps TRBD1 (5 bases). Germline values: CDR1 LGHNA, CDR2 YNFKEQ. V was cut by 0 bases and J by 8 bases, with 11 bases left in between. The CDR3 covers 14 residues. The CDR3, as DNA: TGTGCCAGCAGCCAAGATAAGGGGCGCGATGAGCAGTTCTTC. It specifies CASSQDKGRDEQFF.